This T cell receptor beta chain stems from a study of cytomegalovirus exposure and HLA in healthy donors. Whole-study context: Unique TCRs from HLA-typed donors, approximately 80 million of them, were held in an early data release.

The PCR employed 60 Vbeta primers together with 13 Jbeta primers. Per the authors' pipeline: The authors later counted 70 million to 85 million unique TCR beta chains, roughly 10 million of them shared. Here immunoSEQ multiplex PCR was the method, and the copy in TCRdb shows in-frame clones only, minus some. That table furnishes V, J and clone size, whereas the DNA furnished D and trimming. The profile shows roughly 150,000 clones, 75% of them singletons. A note on this clone: The antigen remains undetermined.

CDR1 and CDR2 (germline): MDHEN, SYDVKM. CDR3 length: 14 residues. V gave up 2 bases and J gave up 8 bases, with 15 bases separating them. Study-wide findings and caveats: Later findings reportedly placed an Asian-associated ancestry cluster below the 666-donor mean for N-insertions. Sequencing likely generated an artifact that appeared as a cluster of highly shared sequence variants.

The receptor comes from a man between 18 and 35 years old in good health and CMV-seronegative. The chain carries TRBV28 and TRBJ1-2, with D perhaps matching TRBD1 (5 bases). Material: PBMCs. The CDR3 coding sequence is TGTGCCAGCAGTTTAGGGTCCAGGGTAGAAGGCTACACCTTC. It is translated as CASSLGSRVEGYTF.